These 18 T cell receptor beta chains share one sample of origin, sequenced in a study of T cell changes during pregnancy in multiple sclerosis. Sequencing was performed with immunoSEQ multiplex PCR; in TCRdb, only in-frame clones are kept and a portion is missing. In the table there are 50,000 to 60,000 clones, approximately 91% of which are singletons. Sequencing used peripheral blood, obtained after pregnancy. The source of these receptors is a female donor with multiple sclerosis, enrolled in a pregnancy study.

The chain has TRBV30 and TRBJ1-2; no definite D call. The CDR3 has 13 amino acids. Germline V gene lookup returns CDR1 GTSNPN and CDR2 SVGIG (reference sequence). Trimming stripped 6 bases from V and 7 bases from J, with 18 bases between. CDR3 sequence (DNA): TGTGCCTGCCGCCTAGAGGGAGTCCGTGGCTACACCTTC. This sequence encodes CACRLEGVRGYTF.

The chain combines TRBV10-1 with TRBJ2-1, with 8 nucleotides matching TRBD2. From germline, CDR1 is WNHNN and CDR2 SYGVQD (reference sequence). This CDR3 contains 15 residues. The J segment lost 4 bases and the V segment lost 5 bases, leaving 7 bases of the junction unmatched. In DNA form, the CDR3 reads TGCGCCAGCAGTCAAGCGGGGGCCGCATACAATGAGCAGTTCTTC. As protein: CASSQAGAAYNEQFF.

The chain carries TRBV7-2 and TRBJ1-3; possible D gene TRBD1, 6 bases. V was trimmed by 1 base and J by 4 bases, leaving 11 bases between them. The CDR3 sequence is 15 residues long. Germline V lookup: CDR1 SGHTA, CDR2 FQGNSA. In DNA form, the CDR3 reads TGTGCCAGCAGCTTAGACAGGGTGTCCGGAAACACCATATATTTT. Amino acids: CASSLDRVSGNTIYF.

The V call is TRBV5-1, the J call TRBJ2-3; 16 nucleotides agree with TRBD2. The germline V gene has CDR1 SGHRS and CDR2 YFSETQ. V shed 4 bases, J shed 0 bases, and the junction held 11 bases outside the gene matches. This CDR3 region has 20 residues. The CDR3 bases are TGCGCCAGCAGCCGCGGGACTAGCGGGGGGGCCGTCCTAAGCACAGATACGCAGTATTTT. Amino acids: CASSRGTSGGAVLSTDTQYF.

The V call is TRBV28, the J call TRBJ1-2; 7 nucleotides agree with TRBD1. This CDR3 region has 13 residues. In germline, CDR1 is MDHEN, CDR2 SYDVKM. Unmatched junction bases numbered 5, after V lost 2 bases and J lost 8 bases. CDR3 nucleotide sequence: TGTGCCAGCAGTTTAGACAGGGTGAGAGGCTACACCTTC. Translating gives CASSLDRVRGYTF.

The CDR3 protein is CASSFSGQATDTQYF. For the CDR3, the DNA is TGTGCCAGCAGTTTCTCGGGACAGGCCACAGATACGCAGTATTTT. The chain recombines TRBV28 with TRBJ2-3, with 8 bases identical to TRBD1. CDR3 size: 15 residues. CDR1 and CDR2 from the germline V gene are MDHEN and SYDVKM. Losses at the gene ends were 3 bases for V and 2 bases for J; bases not matched to a gene: 4.

The genes are TRBV5-4 and TRBJ1-1; D is unresolved. The V gene's germline CDR1 is SGHNT and CDR2 YYREEE (reference sequence). This CDR3 has 15 residues. Between the trimmed V and J ends, which lost 3 bases and 0 bases, there was a span of 12 bases. The CDR3 DNA follows: TGTGCCAGCAGCTCTACAAACGGGGTGAACACTGAAGCTTTCTTT. It codes for CASSSTNGVNTEAFF.

This chain connects TRBV4-1 to TRBJ2-2; D is unclear. The CDR3 runs to 15 residues. Trimming cost V 3 bases and J 7 bases, with 15 bases left between them. CDR1 is MGHRA, CDR2 YSYEKL, per germline. The CDR3 sequence: CASSQPRLSGGELFF. The CDR3 nucleotides are TGCGCCAGCAGCCAGCCCCGCCTCTCGGGCGGGGAGCTGTTTTTT.

In nucleotides, the CDR3 is TGTGCCACCAGCCCAGTCCGGGGGGGGCGAAACACTGAAGCTTTCTTT. Translation: CATSPVRGGRNTEAFF. The rearrangement joins TRBV15 to TRBJ1-1, with D perhaps matching TRBD1 (6 bases). The germline V gene encodes CDR1 LNHNV and CDR2 YYDKDF (reference sequence). Trimming cost V 5 bases and J 2 bases, with 18 bases left between them. The CDR3 spans 16 residues.

V usage is TRBV5-1 and J usage is TRBJ2-2; D possibly corresponds to TRBD2 (7 bases). Trimming took off 4 bases at V and 2 bases at J, with 18 bases between the two ends. Germline assignment: CDR1 SGHRS and CDR2 YFSETQ. This CDR3 has 17 amino acids. CDR3 DNA: TGCGCCAGCAGCCCTCCGGGGGCGGGGGCTAACACCGGGGAGCTGTTTTTT. Its protein is CASSPPGAGANTGELFF.

The CDR3 DNA reads as TGTGCCAGCAGTCCCCGGACAGGGGGTTTCGATCCCCAGCATTTT. Translating gives CASSPRTGGFDPQHF. The chain is built from TRBV6-5 and TRBJ1-5; 10 positions match TRBD1. This CDR3 has 15 amino acids. In germline, CDR1 is MNHEY, CDR2 SVGAGI. V lost 5 bases and J lost 10; bases outside the gene matches: 11.

V gene TRBV2 combines with J gene TRBJ2-1, with 12 bases matching TRBD2. Trimming removed 6 bases from V and 4 bases from J; junction bases left unmatched: 4. Germline CDR1 is SNHLY and CDR2 is FYNNEI. The CDR3 has 15 amino acids. The DNA of the CDR3 is TGTGCCAGCAGCCGGACTAGCGGGATATACAATGAGCAGTTCTTC. It specifies CASSRTSGIYNEQFF.

Written as DNA, the CDR3 is TGTGCCAGCACCAACTTGGGGGGGGAGAACACCGGGGAGCTGTTTTTT. Amino acids: CASTNLGGENTGELFF. V is TRBV2 and J is TRBJ2-2; TRBD2 agrees at 7 bases. The length of the CDR3 is 16 residues. The V and J ends lost 7 bases and 1 base, in that order; junction bases with no gene match: 9. Germline V gene data show CDR1 as SNHLY and CDR2 as FYNNEI.

The chain joins TRBV28 to TRBJ1-5, with D hard to call. CDR3 length equals 16 residues. Trimming removed 8 bases from V and 0 bases from J, with 17 bases in between. Per germline, CDR1 MDHEN and CDR2 SYDVKM. CDR3 amino acids: CASSKRSYYSNQPQHF. CDR3 DNA sequence: TGTGCCAGCTCGAAAAGGTCCTACTATAGCAATCAGCCCCAGCATTTT. Complete variable domain (other parts from reference TRBV28 and TRBJ1-5): DVKVTQSSRYLVKRTGEKVFLECVQDMDHENMFWYRQDPGLGLRLIYFSYDVKMKEKGDIPEGYSVSREKKERFSLILESASTNQTSMYLCASSKRSYYSNQPQHFGDGTRLSIL.

This chain links TRBV2 with TRBJ2-1; D perhaps matches TRBD1 (5 bases). The CDR3 is made up of 14 amino acids. Germline V gene data show CDR1 as SNHLY and CDR2 as FYNNEI. Trimming removed 6 bases from V and 4 bases from J, with 13 bases in between. CDR3 DNA: TGTGCCAGCAGGAAGGGGTCAGGGTACAATGAGCAGTTCTTC. Translation gives CASRKGSGYNEQFF.

V gene TRBV4-1 combines with J gene TRBJ1-1; no reliable D call. V dropped 4 bases and J dropped 2 bases, with 14 bases sitting between them. The CDR3 runs 15 residues. Germline lookup yields CDR1 MGHRA and CDR2 YSYEKL. The CDR3 coding sequence is TGCGCCAGCAGCCTCCTCCCGAGCTACAACACTGAAGCTTTCTTT. Translating it yields CASSLLPSYNTEAFF.

The chain carries TRBV19 and TRBJ1-2; D possibly corresponds to TRBD1 (6 bases). V was trimmed by 10 bases and J by 1 base, leaving 13 bases between them. The CDR3 length is 13 residues. Germline-derived CDR1 and CDR2 are LNHDA and SQIVND (reference sequence). In DNA, the CDR3 is TGTGCCACCGCACTGGACAGTAACTATGGCTACACCTTC. Translating it yields CATALDSNYGYTF.

The chain couples TRBV6-6 to TRBJ1-6; D gene unclear. CDR1 and CDR2 from the germline V gene are MNHNY and SVGAGI (reference sequence). The V gene lost 5 bases and the J gene lost 13 bases, with 12 bases spanning the gap. The CDR3 loop spans 12 amino acids. The chain's CDR3 is CASSNTGYPLHF. In nucleotides, the CDR3 is TGTGCCAGCAGTAACACGGGTTACCCCCTCCACTTT.